A single sample is the source of the 13 T cell receptor beta chains below, sequenced in a study of regulatory T cells in long-lasting Graves disease. Construction of the TCR beta libraries employed iRepertoire HTBI primers in conjunction with Arm-PCR of CDR3 regions. Using its own MiXCR run on the multiplex PCR reads, TCRdb lists one record per CDR3 protein. Of a few hundred thousand distinct CDR3 sequences listed, 16% are singletons. The time point here: newly diagnosed GD, antithyroid drugs for less than 3 months. Extracted PBMC RNA gave rise to the TCR library. This sample was also put to use in a study of T cells in Graves' hyperthyroidism and ophthalmopathy.

Specimen: peripheral blood mononuclear cells (PBMCs), collected at new diagnosis, from a patient treated with antithyroid drugs. Receptors were obtained from a man aged 35 to 55 with Graves disease.

This clonotype appeared many times. The J gene is TRBJ2-7, the V gene TRBV28; D remains unclear. Germline CDR1 MDHEN, CDR2 SYDVKM. Trimming left V 3 bases short and J 2 bases short, with 20 bases between. The CDR3 runs to 17 residues. CDR3 residues: CASSFPRRTTLTYEQYF. The CDR3 nucleotides read TGTGCCAGCAGTTTCCCCCGTCGCACCACGTTAACCTACGAGCAGTACTTC. Complete variable domain (other parts from reference TRBV28 and TRBJ2-7): DVKVTQSSRYLVKRTGEKVFLECVQDMDHENMFWYRQDPGLGLRLIYFSYDVKMKEKGDIPEGYSVSREKKERFSLILESASTNQTSMYLCASSFPRRTTLTYEQYFGPGTRLTVT.

There are many counts of this clonotype. The chain joins TRBV30 to TRBJ1-5, with D possibly being TRBD1 (6 bases). The CDR3 extends over 13 amino acids. Germline V CDR1 and CDR2: GTSNPN, SVGIG (reference sequence). The germline V and J ends were trimmed by 2 bases and 4 bases, with 9 bases remaining between them. The CDR3 DNA is TGTGCCTGGAGTCTACAGGGAAATCAGCCCCAGCATTTT. Translating it yields CAWSLQGNQPQHF.

This clonotype was seen many times. This chain links TRBV2 with TRBJ2-3; TRBD2 matches 8 bases. V was pared by 6 bases and J by 4 bases, with 12 bases of the junction left unmatched. CDR1 is SNHLY, CDR2 FYNNEI, per germline. The CDR3 is made up of 16 amino acids. The DNA for the CDR3 is TGTGCCAGCAGCCTGCAAGGAGGACTAGCATCAGATACGCAGTATTTT. This encodes CASSLQGGLASDTQYF.

In its sample, this clonotype was seen many times. The chain recombines TRBV28 with TRBJ1-1; possible D gene TRBD1, 5 bases. The CDR3 extends over 17 amino acids. CDR1 is MDHEN, CDR2 SYDVKM, per germline. V lost 2 bases and J 0 bases, leaving 16 bases between the germline ends. The CDR3 DNA sequence: TGTGCCAGCAGTTTAAGGAACTCGGGGGGAGTGAACACTGAAGCTTTCTTT. It specifies CASSLRNSGGVNTEAFF.

V and J are TRBV5-1 and TRBJ2-1, with 7 nucleotides matching TRBD1. CDR1 and CDR2 (germline): SGHRS, YFSETQ. V lost 4 bases to trimming and J lost 0 bases; unmatched junction nucleotides: 7. CDR3 length: 16 amino acids. The CDR3 DNA sequence: TGCGCCAGCAGCCTGCGAGGGACAGACTCCTACAATGAGCAGTTCTTC. This encodes CASSLRGTDSYNEQFF.

Only a few counts were recorded for this clonotype. An end of the junction does not agree with germline; a read error may underlie this. V is TRBV5-1 and J is TRBJ2-7; 7 bases match TRBD1. This CDR3 has 16 amino acids. Germline lookup yields CDR1 SGHRS and CDR2 YFSETQ. The chain's CDR3 is CASKVSTVGTAYEQHF. The CDR3 nucleotides are TGCGCCAGCAAGGTGTCAACAGTGGGGACAGCCTACGAGCAGCACTTC. Full variable domain (outside the CDR3, taken from reference TRBV5-1 and TRBJ2-7): KAGVTQTPRYLIKTRGQQVTLSCSPISGHRSVSWYQQTPGQGLQFLFEYFSETQRNKGNFPGRFSGRQFSNSRSEMNVSTLELGDSALYLCASKVSTVGTAYEQHFGPGTRLTVT.

The chain employs TRBV19 and TRBJ2-2; TRBD1 might be the D (6 bases). Germline V gene data show CDR1 as LNHDA and CDR2 as SQIVND (reference sequence). The CDR3 covers 16 residues. V was trimmed by 1 base and J by 4 bases, leaving 13 bases between them. The CDR3 sequence: CASSIVQGFGTGELFF. The DNA for the CDR3 is TGTGCCAGTAGTATAGTTCAGGGGTTTGGCACCGGGGAGCTGTTTTTT.

The CDR3 protein is CASSYSGAALFGYTF. The CDR3 coding sequence is TGTGCCAGCAGTTACTCGGGGGCGGCACTTTTTGGCTACACCTTC. V usage is TRBV6-2 or TRBV6-3 and J usage is TRBJ1-2; maybe TRBD1 (6 bases). V was trimmed by 0 bases and J by 7 bases, leaving 15 bases between them. This CDR3 spans 15 amino acids. Germline CDR1 MNHEY, CDR2 SVGEGT.

This clonotype appeared many times. This chain uses TRBV18 with TRBJ1-3; D gene uncertain. Germline V gene data show CDR1 as KGHSH and CDR2 as LQKENI. Trimming cost V 3 bases and J 0 bases, with 9 bases left between them. The CDR3 sequence is 15 residues long. CDR3 sequence reads: CASSPRLTSGNTIYF. The CDR3 bases are TGTGCCAGCTCACCGCGACTTACCTCTGGAAACACCATATATTTT.

This clonotype has ten or more counts. CDR3 sequence (DNA): TGTGCCAGCAGCCAAGGACTAGCCTCCTACAATGAGCAGTTCTTC. It specifies CASSQGLASYNEQFF. The V gene is TRBV11-2, the J gene TRBJ2-1; 8 bases line up with TRBD2. This CDR3 is 15 amino acids long. The junction had 3 bases not matched to a gene; V was cut back by 5 bases and J by 0 bases. Germline lookup yields CDR1 SGHAT and CDR2 FQNNGV.

This rearrangement joins TRBV5-1 to TRBJ2-1, with no clear D. Germline V gene data show CDR1 as SGHRS and CDR2 as YFSETQ. The V gene lost 0 bases and the J gene lost 7 bases, with 14 bases spanning the gap. CDR3 length equals 15 residues. CDR3 sequence reads: CASSLVPDSLNEQFF. The CDR3 coding sequence is TGCGCCAGCAGCTTGGTGCCCGACTCCCTAAATGAGCAGTTCTTC.

At least ten counts were recorded for this clonotype. The CDR3 DNA reads TGCGCCAGCAGCTCAACAGGGGGCTACGAGCAGTACTTC. Translated, it gives CASSSTGGYEQYF. The rearrangement uses TRBV5-1 and TRBJ2-7, with 8 bases identical to TRBD1. The CDR3 length is 13 residues. CDR1 SGHRS and CDR2 YFSETQ come from the germline V gene. Trimming removed 3 bases from V and 3 bases from J; junction bases left unmatched: 2.

In this sample, this clonotype turned up a few times. This sequence joins TRBV11-2 and TRBJ1-2; TRBD1 matches at 7 bases. Trimming at V came to 5 bases and at J to 6 bases, leaving 12 bases not matched to a gene. Germline V gives CDR1 SGHAT, CDR2 FQNNGV. This CDR3 has 15 amino acids. In DNA form, the CDR3 reads TGTGCCAGCAGCCCGATACAGGGGCGCTTGGATGGCTACACCTTC. This sequence encodes CASSPIQGRLDGYTF.